The rows below give T cell receptor beta chains drawn from one sample of a study of blood T cells in healthy people across ages. Each CDR3 protein is one row after TCRdb ran MiXCR on the 5' RACE reads. The table lists 550,000 to 600,000 distinct CDR3 sequences, about 45% of them singletons, with 20% to 25% in the top ten. The specimen sequenced was blood. These receptor sequences come from an elderly man in good health. Each CDR3 is given with its conserved first and last residue. A D gene is named only where the DNA matches it firmly. Not all rows give a size; the values are once, few, many and, for expanded clones, a class.

clone size | J gene | D gene | V gene | CDR3 DNA | CDR3 protein
once | TRBJ2-1 | NA | TRBV7-2 | TGTGCCAGCAGCTTAGTTATCTACAATGAGCAGTTCTTC | CASSLVIYNEQFF
NA | TRBJ1-5 | NA | TRBV20-1 | TGCAGTGCTAGAGAGGAGCCGGGCTGGAATCAGCCCCAGCATTTT | CSAREEPGWNQPQHF
many | TRBJ2-1 | TRBD1 | TRBV6-5 | TGTGCCAGCAGTTACTCGGACAGGGGCGTCAATGAGCAGTTCTTC | CASSYSDRGVNEQFF
NA | TRBJ2-1 | NA | TRBV7-9 | TGTGCCAGCAGTCGGGCGGGGACCTACAATGAGCAGTTCTTC | CASSRAGTYNEQFF
NA | TRBJ1-2 | NA | TRBV3-1 | TGTGCCAGCAGCCAAGAAGATAGGGCCGGTGGCTACACCTTC | CASSQEDRAGGYTF
NA | TRBJ1-1 | TRBD1 | TRBV20-1 | TGCAGTGCTAGAGCCCTGGACAGGGTTAGTTTAACGTCGCATGAAGCTTTCTTT | CSARALDRVSLTSHEAFF
few | TRBJ1-2 | NA | TRBV7-9 | TGTGCCAGCAGCTTAGGAGAAACTGGCTACACCTTC | CASSLGETGYTF
NA | TRBJ2-3 | TRBD2 | TRBV20-1 | TGCAGTGCTAGGACCCCCCAGCGGGACACAGATACGCAGTATTTT | CSARTPQRDTDTQYF
NA | TRBJ2-1 | NA | TRBV29-1 | TGCAGCGTGGGGGAAGAGACCCAGTTCTTC | CSVGEETQFF
NA | TRBJ2-7 | NA | TRBV29-1 | TGCAGCGTTGGAGGCGCCGGCTCCTACGAGCAGTACTTC | CSVGGAGSYEQYF
NA | TRBJ2-5 | TRBD2 | TRBV9 | TGTGCCAGCAGCGTAGGAACTAGCGGGATCCAAGAGACCCAGTACTTC | CASSVGTSGIQETQYF
NA | TRBJ2-5 | NA | TRBV7-3 | TGTGCCAGCGAAGAGACCCAGTACTTC | CASEETQYF
NA | TRBJ2-7 | TRBD2 | TRBV10-1 | TGCGCCAGCAGTCCTAGCGGGGGGGCCTACGAGCAGTACTTC | CASSPSGGAYEQYF
many | TRBJ2-3 | NA | TRBV6-6 | TGTGCCAGCGCAAATGGTTGGGAAGATACGCAGTATTTT | CASANGWEDTQYF
NA | TRBJ2-3 | NA | TRBV6-2/TRBV6-3 | TGTGCCAGCAGTCGACAGCCCCCGAGCACAGATACGCAGTATTTT | CASSRQPPSTDTQYF
few | TRBJ2-7 | NA | TRBV27 | TGTGCCAGCGGCCCCGGACCGAAGAGCTCCTACGAGCAGTACTTC | CASGPGPKSSYEQYF
NA | TRBJ1-2 | NA | TRBV4-1 | TGCGCCAGCAGCCCCCCCCGTCTGTCGGGGCGCTATGGCTACACCTTC | CASSPPRLSGRYGYTF
many | TRBJ2-3 | TRBD1 | TRBV29-1 | TGCAGCGCTGGACAGGGTAGCACAGATACGCAGTATTTT | CSAGQGSTDTQYF
few | TRBJ2-1 | TRBD2 | TRBV29-1 | TGCAGCGTTTTCCGGGAGGGCCGCGGTGAGCAGTTCTTC | CSVFREGRGEQFF
NA | TRBJ1-2 | NA | TRBV20-1 | TGCAGTGCTAGTGGGATTAATGGCTACACCTTC | CSASGINGYTF
NA | TRBJ1-2 | TRBD1 | TRBV12-3/TRBV12-4 | TGTGCCAGCAGCCAGGACAGGGTAAAAGGCTACACCTTC | CASSQDRVKGYTF
few | TRBJ1-2 | NA | TRBV27 | TGTGCCAGCAGTCGGGACGGACTATATGGCTACACCTTC | CASSRDGLYGYTF
many | TRBJ2-7 | TRBD2 | TRBV6-5 | TGTGCCAGCAGTTACGATGGGACTAGCGGCTACGAGCAGTACTTC | CASSYDGTSGYEQYF
few | TRBJ2-1 | NA | TRBV7-9 | TGTGCCAGCAGCTCTTGGCAGAACAATGAGCAGTTCTTC | CASSSWQNNEQFF
NA | TRBJ2-1 | TRBD2 | TRBV20-1 | TGCAGTGCGGCGCCGGGACTAGGTTTAGTTCATGAGCAGTTCTTC | CSAAPGLGLVHEQFF
few | TRBJ2-7 | NA | TRBV12-3/TRBV12-4 | TGTGCCAGCAGTTTAGTGTGGCGTACCGTCTCCTACGAGCAGTACTTC | CASSLVWRTVSYEQYF
many | TRBJ2-7 | TRBD1 | TRBV6-6 | TGTGCCAGCAGGACGACAGGGCCATCCTACGAGCAGTACTTC | CASRTTGPSYEQYF
NA | TRBJ2-7 | NA | TRBV11-2 | TGTGCCAGCAGCTCACTTTACGGGCCGAGGGTCTACGAGCAGTACTTC | CASSSLYGPRVYEQYF
few | TRBJ1-1 | TRBD1 | TRBV6-2/TRBV6-3 | TGTGCCAGCAGTCCGACCACAGGGGTGAGCACTGAAGCTTTCTTT | CASSPTTGVSTEAFF
NA | TRBJ1-4 | NA | TRBV21-1 | TGTGCCAGCAGCAAAGCGGAGGGACAGGGAATGGAAAAACTGTTTTTT | CASSKAEGQGMEKLFF